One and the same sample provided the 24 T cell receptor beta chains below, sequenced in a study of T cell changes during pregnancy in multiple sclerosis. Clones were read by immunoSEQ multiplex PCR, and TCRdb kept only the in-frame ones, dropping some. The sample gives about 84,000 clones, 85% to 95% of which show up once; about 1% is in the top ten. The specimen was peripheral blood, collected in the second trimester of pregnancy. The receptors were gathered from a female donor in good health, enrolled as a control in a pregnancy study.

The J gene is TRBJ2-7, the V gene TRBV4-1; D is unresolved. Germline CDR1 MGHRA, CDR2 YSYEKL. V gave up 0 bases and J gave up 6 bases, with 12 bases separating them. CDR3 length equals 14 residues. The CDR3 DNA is TGCGCCAGCAGCCAAGATCGTCTCCAGTCCGAGCAGTACTTC. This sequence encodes CASSQDRLQSEQYF.

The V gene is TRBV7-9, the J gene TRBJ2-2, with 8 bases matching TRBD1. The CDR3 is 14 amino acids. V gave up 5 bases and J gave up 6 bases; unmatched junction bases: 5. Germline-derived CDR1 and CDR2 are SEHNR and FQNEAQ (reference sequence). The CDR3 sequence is CASSDRQGSGELFF. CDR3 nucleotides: TGTGCCAGCAGCGACCGACAGGGGTCCGGGGAGCTGTTTTTT.

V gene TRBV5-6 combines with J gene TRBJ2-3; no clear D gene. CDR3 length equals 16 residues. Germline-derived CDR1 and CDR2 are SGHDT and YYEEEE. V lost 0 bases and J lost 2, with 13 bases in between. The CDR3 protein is CASSLAATSTTDTQYF. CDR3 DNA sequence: TGTGCCAGCAGCTTGGCCGCCACCTCTACCACAGATACGCAGTATTTT.

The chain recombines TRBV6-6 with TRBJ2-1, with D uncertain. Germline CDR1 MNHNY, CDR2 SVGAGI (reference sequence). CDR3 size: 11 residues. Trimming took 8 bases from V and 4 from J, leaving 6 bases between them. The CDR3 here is CASGAYNEQFF. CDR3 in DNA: TGTGCCAGCGGAGCGTACAATGAGCAGTTCTTC.

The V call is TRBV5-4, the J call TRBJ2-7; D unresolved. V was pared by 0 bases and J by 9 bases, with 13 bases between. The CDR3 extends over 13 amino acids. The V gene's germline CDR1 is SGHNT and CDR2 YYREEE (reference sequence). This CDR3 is CASSLGLGVPQYF. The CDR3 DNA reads TGTGCCAGCAGCTTGGGTTTAGGAGTACCGCAGTACTTC.

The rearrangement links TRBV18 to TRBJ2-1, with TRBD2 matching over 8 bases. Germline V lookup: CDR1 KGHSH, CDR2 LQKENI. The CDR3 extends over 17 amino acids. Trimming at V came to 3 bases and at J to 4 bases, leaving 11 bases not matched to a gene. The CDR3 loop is CASSPYKLAEAYNEQFF. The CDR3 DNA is TGTGCCAGCTCACCCTACAAACTAGCGGAGGCATACAATGAGCAGTTCTTC.

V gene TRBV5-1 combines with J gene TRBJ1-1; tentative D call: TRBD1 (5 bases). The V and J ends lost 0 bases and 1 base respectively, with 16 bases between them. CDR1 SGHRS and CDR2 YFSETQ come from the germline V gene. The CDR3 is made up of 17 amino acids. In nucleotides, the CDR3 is TGCGCCAGCAGCTTGGGTATGGGGTTGGGGGGGAACACTGAAGCTTTCTTT. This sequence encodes CASSLGMGLGGNTEAFF.

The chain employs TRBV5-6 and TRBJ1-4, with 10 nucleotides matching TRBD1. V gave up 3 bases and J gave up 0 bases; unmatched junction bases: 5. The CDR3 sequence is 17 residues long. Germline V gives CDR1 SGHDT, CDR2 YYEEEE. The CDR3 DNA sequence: TGTGCCAGCAGCTGGAGGGACAGGGGTGCAACTAATGAAAAACTGTTTTTT. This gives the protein CASSWRDRGATNEKLFF. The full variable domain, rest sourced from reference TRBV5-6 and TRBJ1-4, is DAGVTQSPTHLIKTRGQQVTLRCSPKSGHDTVSWYQQALGQGPQFIFQYYEEEERQRGNFPDRFSGHQFPNYSSELNVNALLLGDSALYLCASSWRDRGATNEKLFFGSGTQLSVL.

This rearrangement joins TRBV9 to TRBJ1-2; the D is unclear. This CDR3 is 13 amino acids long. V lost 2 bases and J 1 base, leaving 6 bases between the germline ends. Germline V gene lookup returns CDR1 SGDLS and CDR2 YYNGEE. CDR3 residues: CASSVGGNYGYTF. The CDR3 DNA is TGTGCCAGCAGCGTGGGAGGTAACTATGGCTACACCTTC.

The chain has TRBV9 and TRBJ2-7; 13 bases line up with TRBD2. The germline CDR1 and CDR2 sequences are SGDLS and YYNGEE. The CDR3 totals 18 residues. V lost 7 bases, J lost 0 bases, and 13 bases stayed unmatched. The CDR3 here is CASGSPGLAGPHSYEQYF. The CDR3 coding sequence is TGTGCCAGCGGGTCCCCGGGACTAGCGGGACCACACTCCTACGAGCAGTACTTC.

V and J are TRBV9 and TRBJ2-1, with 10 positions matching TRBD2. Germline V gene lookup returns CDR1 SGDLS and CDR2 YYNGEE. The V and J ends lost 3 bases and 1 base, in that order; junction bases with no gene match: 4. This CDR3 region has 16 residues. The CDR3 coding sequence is TGTGCCAGCAGCGCCCTTAGCGGGAGGTCCTACAATGAGCAGTTCTTC. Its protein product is CASSALSGRSYNEQFF.

The CDR3 loop is CASSSRHRVSGNTIYF. The CDR3 DNA follows: TGTGCCAGCAGTTCGAGACACAGGGTCTCTGGAAACACCATATATTTT. This chain connects TRBV7-6 to TRBJ1-3; D may be TRBD1 (6 bases). Trimming removed 6 bases at V and 0 bases at J, with 15 bases between. This CDR3 has 16 amino acids. Per germline, CDR1 SGHVS and CDR2 FNYEAQ. The whole variable domain, remainder taken from reference TRBV7-6 and TRBJ1-3, is GAGVSQSPRYKVTKRGQDVALRCDPISGHVSLYWYRQALGQGPEFLTYFNYEAQQDKSGLPNDRFSAERPEGSISTLTIQRTEQRDSAMYRCASSSRHRVSGNTIYFGEGSWLTVV.

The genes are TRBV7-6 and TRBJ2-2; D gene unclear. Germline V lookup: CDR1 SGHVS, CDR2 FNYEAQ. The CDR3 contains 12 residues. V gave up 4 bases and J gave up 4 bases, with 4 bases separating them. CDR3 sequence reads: CASSSFTGELFF. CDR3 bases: TGTGCCAGCAGCTCTTTCACCGGGGAGCTGTTTTTT.

CDR3 in amino acids: CASSLVQAIYTGELFF. CDR3 DNA sequence: TGTGCCAGCAGCTTAGTACAGGCGATTTACACCGGGGAGCTGTTTTTT. The rearrangement links TRBV7-2 to TRBJ2-2, with D tentatively TRBD1 (5 bases). The V gene's germline CDR1 is SGHTA and CDR2 FQGNSA. Trimming pared 1 base from V and 3 bases from J, leaving 12 bases between. The CDR3 runs 16 residues.

Written as DNA, the CDR3 is TGCGCCAGCAGCCAAGCCGGGACTAGCGGAGTAGAGACCCAGTACTTC. This codes for CASSQAGTSGVETQYF. The rearrangement joins TRBV4-1 to TRBJ2-5; 11 bases align to TRBD2. Germline CDR1 reads MGHRA; CDR2 reads YSYEKL. J lost 4 bases, V lost 1 base, and 5 bases had no gene match. The length of the CDR3 is 16 residues.

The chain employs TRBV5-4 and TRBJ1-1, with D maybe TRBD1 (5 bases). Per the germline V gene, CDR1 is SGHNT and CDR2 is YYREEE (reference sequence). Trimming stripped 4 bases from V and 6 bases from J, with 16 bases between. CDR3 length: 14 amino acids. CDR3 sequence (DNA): TGTGCCAGCAGCCCTCAGGGTTCGTCGGCTGAAGCTTTCTTT. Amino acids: CASSPQGSSAEAFF.

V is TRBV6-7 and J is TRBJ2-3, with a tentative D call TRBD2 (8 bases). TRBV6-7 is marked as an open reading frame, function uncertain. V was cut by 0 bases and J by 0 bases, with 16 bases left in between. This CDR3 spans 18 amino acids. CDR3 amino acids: CASSYSRGPSGSTDTQYF. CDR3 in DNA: TGTGCCAGCAGTTACTCGAGGGGGCCTAGCGGGAGCACAGATACGCAGTATTTT.

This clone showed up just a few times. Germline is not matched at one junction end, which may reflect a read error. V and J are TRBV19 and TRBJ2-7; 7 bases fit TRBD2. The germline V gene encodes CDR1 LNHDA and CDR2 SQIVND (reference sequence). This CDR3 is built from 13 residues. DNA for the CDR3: TGTGCCAGTAGTCCGACTAGCTCCTCCGAGCAGTACTTC. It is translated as CASSPTSSSEQYF.

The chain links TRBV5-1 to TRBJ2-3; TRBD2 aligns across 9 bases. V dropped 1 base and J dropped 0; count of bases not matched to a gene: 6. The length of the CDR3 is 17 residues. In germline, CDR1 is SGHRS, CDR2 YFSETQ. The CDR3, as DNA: TGCGCCAGCAGCTTGCCCGTAGCGGGAGTCAGCACAGATACGCAGTATTTT. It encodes CASSLPVAGVSTDTQYF.

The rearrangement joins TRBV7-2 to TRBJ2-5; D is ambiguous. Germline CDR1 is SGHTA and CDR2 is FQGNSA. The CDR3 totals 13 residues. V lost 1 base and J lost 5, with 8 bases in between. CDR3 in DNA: TGTGCCAGCAGCTTAGTTTTTGAGGAGACCCAGTACTTC. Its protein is CASSLVFEETQYF.

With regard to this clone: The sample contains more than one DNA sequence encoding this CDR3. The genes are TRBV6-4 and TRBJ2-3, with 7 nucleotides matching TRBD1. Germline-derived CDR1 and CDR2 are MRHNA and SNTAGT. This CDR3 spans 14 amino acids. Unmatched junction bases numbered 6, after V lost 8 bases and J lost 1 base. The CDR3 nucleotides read TGTGCCAGCTCCGTTACAGGGGGCACAGATACGCAGTATTTT. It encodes CASSVTGGTDTQYF.

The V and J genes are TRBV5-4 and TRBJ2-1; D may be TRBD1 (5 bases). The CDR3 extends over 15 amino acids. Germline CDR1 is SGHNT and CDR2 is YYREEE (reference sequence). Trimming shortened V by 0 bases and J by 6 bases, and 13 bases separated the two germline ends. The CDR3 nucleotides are TGTGCCAGCAGCTTGGGACAGATAGGTCGCAATGAGCAGTTCTTC. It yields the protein CASSLGQIGRNEQFF.

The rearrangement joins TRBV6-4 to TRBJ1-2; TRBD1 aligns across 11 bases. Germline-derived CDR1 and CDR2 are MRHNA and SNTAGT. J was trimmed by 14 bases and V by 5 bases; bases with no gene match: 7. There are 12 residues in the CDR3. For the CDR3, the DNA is TGTGCCAGCAGTCCGGACAGGGGGCATTGGACCTTC. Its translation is CASSPDRGHWTF.

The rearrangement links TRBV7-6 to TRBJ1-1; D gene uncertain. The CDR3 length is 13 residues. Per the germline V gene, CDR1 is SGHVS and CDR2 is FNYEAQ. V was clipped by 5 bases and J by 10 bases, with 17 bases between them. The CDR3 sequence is CASSNGLFVGAFF. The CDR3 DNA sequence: TGTGCCAGCAGCAATGGACTCTTCGTAGGAGCTTTCTTT.